This T cell receptor beta chain was identified in a study of T-cell reconstitution after alpha-beta-depleted transplantation in children. Unique molecular identifiers were used in preparing the TCRbeta library. In TCRdb, the PCR reads were re-called with MiXCR into one record per CDR3 protein. The table has about 420,000 distinct CDR3 sequences, under 20% seen once. The study's findings and limits: Surviving recipient T cells and thymic progenitors accounted for the high day-60 TCRbeta diversity observed in some patients.

The CDR3 contains 14 residues. The V segment lost 3 bases and the J segment 9 bases; nucleotides outside the gene matches: 7. Germline lookup yields CDR1 LNHDA and CDR2 SQIVND (reference sequence). This clonotype was counted only a few times. Antigen: not known. The V gene is TRBV19, the J gene TRBJ2-1; 8 bases are a match to TRBD2. This receptor was taken from a boy less than two years old who had a stem cell transplant for Wiskott-Aldrich syndrome, so the T cells may come from the graft donor. The source material was PBMCs, mostly from graft donor cells, sampled 360 days after TCRalphabeta/CD19-depleted stem cell transplant. The chain's CDR3 is CASSIGGRIREQFF. As DNA, the CDR3 is TGTGCCAGTAGTATCGGCGGGAGGATCCGTGAGCAGTTCTTC.